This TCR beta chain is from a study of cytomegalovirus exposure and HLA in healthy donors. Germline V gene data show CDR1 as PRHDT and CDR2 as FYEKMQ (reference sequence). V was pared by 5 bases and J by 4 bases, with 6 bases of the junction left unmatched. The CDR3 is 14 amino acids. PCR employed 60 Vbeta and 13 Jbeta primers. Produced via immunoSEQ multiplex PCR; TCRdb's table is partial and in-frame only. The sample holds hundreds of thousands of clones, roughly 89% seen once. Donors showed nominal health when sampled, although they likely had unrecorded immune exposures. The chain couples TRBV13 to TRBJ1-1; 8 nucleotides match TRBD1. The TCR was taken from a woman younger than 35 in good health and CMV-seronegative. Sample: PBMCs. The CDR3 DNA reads TGTGCCAGCAGCACCAGACAGGGGTCCACTGAAGCTTTCTTT. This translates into CASSTRQGSTEAFF.